The 8 T cell receptor beta chains below all came from one sample that was sequenced in a study of blood T cells in healthy people across ages. The use of a sample-barcoded 5' primer and a J-beta primer mix characterized a second PCR of 7 to 11 cycles. Using its own MiXCR run on the 5' RACE reads, TCRdb lists one record per CDR3 protein. The sample has about 1.8 million distinct CDR3 sequences; about 50% are singletons. The sequenced sample was blood. The receptors stem from a woman aged 40 to 50 in good health.

The rearrangement uses TRBV20-1 and TRBJ2-5; D gene unclear. From germline, CDR1 is DFQATT and CDR2 SNEGSKA (reference sequence). The ends were cut back, 2 bases at V and 1 base at J, with 8 bases in the middle. This CDR3 comprises 13 residues. The CDR3 sequence is CSARTNVQETQYF. The DNA of the CDR3 is TGCAGTGCTAGAACGAACGTCCAAGAGACCCAGTACTTC.

V gene TRBV27 combines with J gene TRBJ1-1; tentatively, D is TRBD1 (6 bases). Germline loops: CDR1 MNHEY, CDR2 SMNVEV (reference sequence). Trimming pared 4 bases from V and 1 base from J, leaving 13 bases between. The CDR3 sequence is 15 residues long. CDR3 sequence: CASSWDRGANTEAFF. The CDR3 DNA sequence: TGTGCCAGCAGTTGGGACCGGGGGGCGAACACTGAAGCTTTCTTT.

This clonotype was detected only a few times. The V gene is TRBV5-6, the J gene TRBJ2-1, with D maybe TRBD2 (5 bases). Germline V gene data show CDR1 as SGHDT and CDR2 as YYEEEE. Trimming removed 0 bases at V and 10 bases at J, with 11 bases between. CDR3 length: 13 residues. DNA of the CDR3: TGTGCCAGCAGCTTGGGGCGAGGGAAAGAGCAGTTCTTC. As protein: CASSLGRGKEQFF.

This chain joins TRBV20-1 and TRBJ1-6; D is perhaps TRBD1 (5 bases). The germline V gene encodes CDR1 DFQATT and CDR2 SNEGSKA (reference sequence). CDR3 length: 14 amino acids. Deletions cut 5 bases from V and 6 bases from J, with 14 bases between. The CDR3 reads CSAGPGFFNSPLHF. The CDR3 coding sequence is TGCAGTGCTGGTCCAGGGTTCTTTAATTCACCCCTCCACTTT.

The chain is built from TRBV7-2 and TRBJ2-3; 9 bases match TRBD2. Germline V CDR1 and CDR2: SGHTA, FQGNSA. The CDR3 loop spans 16 amino acids. Germline trimming cut 6 bases from V and 0 bases from J; bases unmatched to any gene: 7. CDR3 amino acids: CASRLIAGASTDTQYF. The CDR3 region has the DNA TGTGCCAGCAGACTTATAGCGGGGGCGAGCACAGATACGCAGTATTTT.

The chain employs TRBV29-1 and TRBJ1-1; D gene unclear. CDR1 and CDR2 from the germline V gene are SQVTM and ANQGSEA. The CDR3 is 13 residues long. Trimming took 7 bases from V and 0 from J, leaving 12 bases between them. The DNA of the CDR3 is TGCAGCGCGTACCGTGATATGAACACTGAAGCTTTCTTT. Translation: CSAYRDMNTEAFF.

In its sample, this clonotype was seen a few times. The V gene is TRBV28, the J gene TRBJ2-5; 9 bases line up with TRBD1. Germline V gene lookup returns CDR1 MDHEN and CDR2 SYDVKM. This CDR3 comprises 17 residues. V trimming: 6 bases; J trimming: 5 bases; junction bases outside the gene matches: 16. The CDR3 DNA reads as TGTGCCAGCAGCTTTGACCATGGGACAGGGAGGGTGGAGACCCAGTACTTC. Translation gives CASSFDHGTGRVETQYF.

The genes are TRBV6-5 and TRBJ1-1, with D perhaps TRBD1 (6 bases). V was clipped by 8 bases and J by 4 bases, with 23 bases between them. The CDR3 runs to 16 residues. In germline, CDR1 is MNHEY, CDR2 SVGAGI. The CDR3 spells CASSRASVGGGTEAFF. Here the CDR3 DNA reads TGTGCCAGCTCCAGGGCCAGCGTGGGAGGGGGCACTGAAGCTTTCTTT.